This TCR beta chain stems from a study of CD4 T cells in relation to SARS-CoV-2 and coronaviruses. Looking at the study overall: After roughly eleven days of antigen culture, PBMC TCR beta CDR3s were sequenced.

This table comes from immunoSEQ multiplex PCR, and its TCRdb copy is limited to in-frame clones, with some not included. The repertoire holds fewer than 20,000 clones, with almost 75% as singletons. On this clone: The antigen is unknown.

Between the trimmed V and J ends, which lost 1 base and 0 bases, there was a span of 3 bases. Per germline, CDR1 SGHVS and CDR2 FNYEAQ. The CDR3 loop spans 13 amino acids. Overall study findings and caveats: About 65% of donors had memory CD4+ clonotypes crossrecognizing SARS-CoV-2 and common cold coronavirus spike.

Before the COVID-19 pandemic, during about 2010-2018, CD4+ T cells were taken from unexposed donors. After around nine days of culture, CD4+ T cells were isolated. As cell numbers allowed, unexposed-donor CD4+ T cells faced SARS-CoV-2 S/N and four cold-coronavirus spikes. Each well had two million PBMCs in approximately 5.2% human AB serum with IL-2. The receptor was isolated from a human donor in good health. Material for sequencing was CD4+ T cells from PBMCs, cultured in vitro. The V and J genes are TRBV7-6 and TRBJ1-1; D gene unclear. CDR3 DNA sequence: TGTGCCAGCAGCTTAGAAATGAACACTGAAGCTTTCTTT. Its protein is CASSLEMNTEAFF.